This T cell receptor (beta chain) was identified in a study of OX40 agonist ivuxolimab in advanced cancers. Across the whole study: Mean age roughly 65 years, range roughly 20 to 85; about 85% male.

Generated by immunoSEQ multiplex PCR, the TCRdb table keeps only in-frame clones and is missing some. The sample yields about 70,000 clones, about 82% seen once. CDR1 SGDLS and CDR2 YYNGEE come from the germline V gene. V lost 3 bases, J lost 5 bases, and 7 bases stayed unmatched. CDR3 length equals 15 residues. The chain carries TRBV9 and TRBJ2-7, with 11 bases that match TRBD2. The sequence was collected from an adult with an advanced solid tumor such as melanoma, head and neck, liver or kidney cancer. Sample: CD4+ or CD8+ T cells sorted from blood, taken in a trial of the OX40 agonist ivuxolimab. CDR3 in DNA: TGTGCCAGCAGCGCAATAGCGGGGGGGCCGGACGAGCAGTACTTC. Translating gives CASSAIAGGPDEQYF.